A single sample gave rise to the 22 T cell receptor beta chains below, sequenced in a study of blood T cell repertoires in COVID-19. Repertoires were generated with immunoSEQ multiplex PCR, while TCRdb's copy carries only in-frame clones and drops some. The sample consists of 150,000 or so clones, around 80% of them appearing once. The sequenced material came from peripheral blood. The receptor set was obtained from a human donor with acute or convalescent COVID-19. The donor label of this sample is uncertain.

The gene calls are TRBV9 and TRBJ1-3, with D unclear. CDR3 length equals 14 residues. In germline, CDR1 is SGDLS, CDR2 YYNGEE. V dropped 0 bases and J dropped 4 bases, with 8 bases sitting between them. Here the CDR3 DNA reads TGTGCCAGCAGCGTAGGAGTTTCGGGAAACACCATATATTTT. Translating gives CASSVGVSGNTIYF.

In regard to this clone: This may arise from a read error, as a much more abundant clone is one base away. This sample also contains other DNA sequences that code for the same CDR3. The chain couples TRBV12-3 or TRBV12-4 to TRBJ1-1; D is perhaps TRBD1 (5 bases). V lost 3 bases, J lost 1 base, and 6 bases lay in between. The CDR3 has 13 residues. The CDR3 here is CASSFGQNTEAFF. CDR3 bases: TGTGCCAGCAGTTTTGGACAGAACACTGAAGCTTTCTTT.

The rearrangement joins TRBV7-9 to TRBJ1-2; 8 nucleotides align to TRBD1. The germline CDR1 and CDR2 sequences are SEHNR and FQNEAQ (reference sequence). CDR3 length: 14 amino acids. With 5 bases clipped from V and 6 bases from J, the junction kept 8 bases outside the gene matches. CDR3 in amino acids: CASSVRQGSDGYTF. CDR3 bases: TGTGCCAGCAGCGTGAGACAGGGGAGCGATGGCTACACCTTC.

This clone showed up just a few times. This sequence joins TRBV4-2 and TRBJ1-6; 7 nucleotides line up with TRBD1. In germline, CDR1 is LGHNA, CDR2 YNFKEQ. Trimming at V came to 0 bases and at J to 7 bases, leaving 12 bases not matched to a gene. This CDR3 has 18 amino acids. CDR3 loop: CASSQDPQGTGLNSPLHF. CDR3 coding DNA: TGTGCCAGCAGCCAAGACCCACAGGGGACGGGACTGAATTCACCCCTCCACTTT.

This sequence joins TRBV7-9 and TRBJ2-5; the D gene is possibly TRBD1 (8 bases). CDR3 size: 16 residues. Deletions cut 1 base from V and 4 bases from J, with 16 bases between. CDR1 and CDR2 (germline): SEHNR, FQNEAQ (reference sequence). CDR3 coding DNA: TGTGCCAGCAGCTTAGTTCAGGACAGGGAGGGAGAGACCCAGTACTTC. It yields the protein CASSLVQDREGETQYF.

Written as DNA, the CDR3 is TGTGCCAGCAGCACCCAGGGGGCTAATCAGCCCCAGCATTTT. As protein: CASSTQGANQPQHF. The genes are TRBV7-2 and TRBJ1-5; 8 nucleotides agree with TRBD1. This CDR3 has 14 residues. After removal of 5 bases from V and 4 bases from J, the junction contained 4 bases not matched to a gene. The germline CDR1 and CDR2 sequences are SGHTA and FQGNSA. Drawing the rest from reference TRBV7-2 and TRBJ1-5, the complete variable domain is GAGVSQSPSNKVTEKGKDVELRCDPISGHTALYWYRQSLGQGLEFLIYFQGNSAPDKSGLPSDRFSAERTGGSVSTLTIQRTQQEDSAVYLCASSTQGANQPQHFGDGTRLSIL.

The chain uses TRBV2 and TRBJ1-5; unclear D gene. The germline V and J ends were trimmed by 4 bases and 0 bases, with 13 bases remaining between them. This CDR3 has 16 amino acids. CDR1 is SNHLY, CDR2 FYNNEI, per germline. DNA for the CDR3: TGTGCCAGCAGTGTGAGCGGAATCATTAGCAATCAGCCCCAGCATTTT. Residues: CASSVSGIISNQPQHF. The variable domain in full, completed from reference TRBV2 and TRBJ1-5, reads EPEVTQTPSHQVTQMGQEVILRCVPISNHLYFYWYRQILGQKVEFLVSFYNNEISEKSEIFDDQFSVERPDGSNFTLKIRSTKLEDSAMYFCASSVSGIISNQPQHFGDGTRLSIL.

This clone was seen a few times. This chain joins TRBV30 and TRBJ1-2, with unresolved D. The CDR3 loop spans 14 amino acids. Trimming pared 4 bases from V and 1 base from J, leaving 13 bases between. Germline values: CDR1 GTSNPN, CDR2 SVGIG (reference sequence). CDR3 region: CAWNTRKLNYGYTF. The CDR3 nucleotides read TGTGCCTGGAATACTAGGAAACTTAACTATGGCTACACCTTC.

CDR3 loop: CASSLDLPGGGEKLFF. The CDR3 nucleotides are TGTGCCAGCAGCTTAGATCTGCCAGGGGGCGGTGAAAAACTGTTTTTT. The chain uses TRBV7-9 and TRBJ1-4, with 8 bases identical to TRBD1. V trimming: 1 base; J trimming: 7 bases; junction bases outside the gene matches: 8. The CDR3 is made up of 16 amino acids. CDR1 is SEHNR and CDR2 is FQNEAQ in the germline V gene (reference sequence).

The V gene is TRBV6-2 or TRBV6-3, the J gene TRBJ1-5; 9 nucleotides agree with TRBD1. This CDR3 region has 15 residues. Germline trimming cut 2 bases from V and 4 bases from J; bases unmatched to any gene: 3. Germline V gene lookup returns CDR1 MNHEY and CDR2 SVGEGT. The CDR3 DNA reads TGTGCCAGCAGTTACGGGACAGGGACTAATCAGCCCCAGCATTTT. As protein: CASSYGTGTNQPQHF.

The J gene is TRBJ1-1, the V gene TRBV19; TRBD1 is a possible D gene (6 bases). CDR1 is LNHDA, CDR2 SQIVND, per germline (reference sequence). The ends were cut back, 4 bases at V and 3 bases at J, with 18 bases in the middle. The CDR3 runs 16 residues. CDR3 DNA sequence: TGTGCCAGTAGTACCAGGGGAGGGGTTACGGACACTGAAGCTTTCTTT. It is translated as CASSTRGGVTDTEAFF.

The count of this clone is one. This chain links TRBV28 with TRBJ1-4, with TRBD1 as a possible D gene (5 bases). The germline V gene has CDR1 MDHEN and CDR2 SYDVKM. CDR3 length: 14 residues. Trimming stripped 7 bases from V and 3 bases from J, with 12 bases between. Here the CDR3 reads CASKTQGPNEKLFF. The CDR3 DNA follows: TGTGCCAGCAAAACGCAGGGTCCTAATGAAAAACTGTTTTTT.

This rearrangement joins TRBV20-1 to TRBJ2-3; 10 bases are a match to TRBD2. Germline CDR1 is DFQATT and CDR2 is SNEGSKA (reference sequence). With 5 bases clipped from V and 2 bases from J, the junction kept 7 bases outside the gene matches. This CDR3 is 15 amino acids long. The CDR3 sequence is CSAGEAGGPTDTQYF. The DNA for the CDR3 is TGCAGTGCTGGTGAAGCGGGGGGGCCCACAGATACGCAGTATTTT.

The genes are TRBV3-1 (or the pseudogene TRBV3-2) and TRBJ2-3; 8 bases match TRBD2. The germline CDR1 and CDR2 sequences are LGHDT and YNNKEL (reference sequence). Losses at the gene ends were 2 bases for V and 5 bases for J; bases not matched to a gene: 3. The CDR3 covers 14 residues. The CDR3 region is CASSQSAGEDTQYF. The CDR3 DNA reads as TGTGCCAGCAGCCAATCAGCGGGGGAAGATACGCAGTATTTT.

CDR3 region: CASNLQGGRTDTQYF. Here the CDR3 DNA reads TGTGCCAGCAATTTACAGGGGGGGAGGACAGATACGCAGTATTTT. The chain is built from TRBV9 and TRBJ2-3; tentatively, D is TRBD1 (8 bases). V lost 6 bases to trimming and J lost 3 bases, with 17 bases between them. The CDR3 has 15 residues. The germline V gene has CDR1 SGDLS and CDR2 YYNGEE.

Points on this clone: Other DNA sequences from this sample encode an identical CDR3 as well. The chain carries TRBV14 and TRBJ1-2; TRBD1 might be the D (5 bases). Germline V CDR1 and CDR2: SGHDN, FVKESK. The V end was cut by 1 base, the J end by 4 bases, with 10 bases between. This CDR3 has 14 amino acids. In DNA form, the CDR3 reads TGTGCCAGCAGCCAAGTGGGGCTGACCTATGGCTACACCTTC. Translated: CASSQVGLTYGYTF.

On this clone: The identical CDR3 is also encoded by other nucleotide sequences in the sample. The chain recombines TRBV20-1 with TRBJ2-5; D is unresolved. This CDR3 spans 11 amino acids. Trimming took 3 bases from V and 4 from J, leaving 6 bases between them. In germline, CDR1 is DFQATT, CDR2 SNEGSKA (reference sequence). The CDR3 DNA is TGCAGTGCTAGTGCGAGAGAGACCCAGTACTTC. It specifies CSASARETQYF.

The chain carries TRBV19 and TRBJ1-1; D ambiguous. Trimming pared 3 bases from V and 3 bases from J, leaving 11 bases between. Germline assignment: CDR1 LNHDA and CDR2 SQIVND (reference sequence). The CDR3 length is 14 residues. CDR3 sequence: CASSIFYGDTEAFF. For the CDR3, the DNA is TGTGCCAGTAGTATTTTTTACGGGGACACTGAAGCTTTCTTT.

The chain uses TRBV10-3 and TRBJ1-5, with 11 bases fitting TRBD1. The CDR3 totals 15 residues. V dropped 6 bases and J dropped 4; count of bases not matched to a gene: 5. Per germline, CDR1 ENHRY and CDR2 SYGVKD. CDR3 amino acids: CAISPGQGANQPQHF. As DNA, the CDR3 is TGTGCCATCAGCCCCGGACAGGGGGCGAATCAGCCCCAGCATTTT.

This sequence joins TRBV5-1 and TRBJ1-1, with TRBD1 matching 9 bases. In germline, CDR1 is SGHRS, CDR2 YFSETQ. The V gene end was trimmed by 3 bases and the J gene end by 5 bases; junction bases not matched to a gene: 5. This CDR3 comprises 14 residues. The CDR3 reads CASSSGQGPTEAFF. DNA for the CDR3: TGCGCCAGCAGCTCGGGACAGGGTCCTACTGAAGCTTTCTTT.

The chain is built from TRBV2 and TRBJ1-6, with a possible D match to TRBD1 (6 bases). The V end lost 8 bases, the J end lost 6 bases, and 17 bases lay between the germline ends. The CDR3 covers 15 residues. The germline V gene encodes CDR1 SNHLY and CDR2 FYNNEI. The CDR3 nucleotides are TGTGCCAGCGACCCGCGGGGGCTAAGTAATTCACCCCTCCACTTT. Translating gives CASDPRGLSNSPLHF.

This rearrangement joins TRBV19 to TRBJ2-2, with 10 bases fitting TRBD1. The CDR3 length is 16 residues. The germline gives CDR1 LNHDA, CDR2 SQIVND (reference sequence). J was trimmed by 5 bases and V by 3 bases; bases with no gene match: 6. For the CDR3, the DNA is TGTGCCAGTAGTATGACGGGACAGGGGAGAACCGGGGAGCTGTTTTTT. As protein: CASSMTGQGRTGELFF.